Each of the 13 T cell receptor beta chains below was sequenced from the same sample in a study of blood T cell repertoires in COVID-19. The repertoire was sequenced with immunoSEQ multiplex PCR; TCRdb's copy has only in-frame clones and lacks some. The data hold approximately 100,000 clones, with approximately 86% observed a single time. The material sequenced was PBMCs or T cells enriched from blood (not recorded which). The receptors originated from a woman aged 50 to 60 who had recovered from COVID-19.

This clone was seen only a few times. The rearrangement links TRBV5-1 to TRBJ2-1; TRBD2 agrees at 8 bases. With 0 bases clipped from V and 7 bases from J, the junction kept 9 bases outside the gene matches. The length of the CDR3 is 16 residues. Germline V gene sequence: CDR1 SGHRS, CDR2 YFSETQ. The CDR3 sequence: CASSLAAGAPGNEQFF. The CDR3 bases are TGCGCCAGCAGCTTGGCAGCGGGAGCCCCCGGGAATGAGCAGTTCTTC. The full variable domain, its missing parts supplied by reference TRBV5-1 and TRBJ2-1, is KAGVTQTPRYLIKTRGQQVTLSCSPISGHRSVSWYQQTPGQGLQFLFEYFSETQRNKGNFPGRFSGRQFSNSRSEMNVSTLELGDSALYLCASSLAAGAPGNEQFFGPGTRLTVL.

Comments on this clone: At one boundary the junction diverges from the germline segment, which might be a read error. This chain joins TRBV6-5 and TRBJ1-3, with D unclear. Germline-derived CDR1 and CDR2 are MNHEY and SVGAGI. This CDR3 has 15 amino acids. CDR3 coding DNA: TGTGCCAGCAGTTTGGTCTCGGGCGGAGGAAATACCATATATTTT. As protein: CASSLVSGGGNTIYF.

The chain has TRBV3-1 (or the pseudogene TRBV3-2) and TRBJ2-5; TRBD2 might be the D (5 bases). V lost 3 bases to trimming and J lost 5 bases, with 16 bases between them. The CDR3 runs to 15 residues. From germline, CDR1 is LGHDT and CDR2 YNNKEL (reference sequence). The CDR3 nucleotides read TGTGCCAGCAGCCACAGACGAGGGAGCGGCGAGACCCAGTACTTC. It is translated as CASSHRRGSGETQYF.

The chain carries TRBV28 and TRBJ2-7; 12 bases line up with TRBD2. Trimming removed 5 bases from V and 3 bases from J; junction bases left unmatched: 14. Germline lookup yields CDR1 MDHEN and CDR2 SYDVKM. This CDR3 comprises 18 residues. CDR3 loop: CASSPQGLAGPASYEQYF. The CDR3 coding sequence is TGTGCCAGCAGTCCCCAGGGACTAGCGGGCCCTGCGAGCTACGAGCAGTACTTC.

The J gene is TRBJ2-1, the V gene TRBV5-1; 11 nucleotides agree with TRBD2. The CDR3 consists of 17 residues. Germline V CDR1 and CDR2: SGHRS, YFSETQ. The V and J ends lost 0 bases and 3 bases, in that order; junction bases with no gene match: 5. CDR3 DNA sequence: TGCGCCAGCAGCTTGGAAACTAGCGGGAGAATCTACAATGAGCAGTTCTTC. It codes for CASSLETSGRIYNEQFF.

This clone was seen only once. The chain joins TRBV6-5 to TRBJ2-7; D possibly corresponds to TRBD2 (6 bases). The CDR3 spans 12 residues. The germline CDR1 and CDR2 sequences are MNHEY and SVGAGI. Trimming removed 8 bases at V and 1 base at J, with 9 bases between. The CDR3, as DNA: TGTGCCAGCCAGGGACTTTCCTACGAGCAGTACTTC. Its translation is CASQGLSYEQYF.

The rearrangement uses TRBV19 and TRBJ2-3; the match to TRBD2 covers 13 bases. Trimming at V came to 5 bases and at J to 5 bases, leaving 4 bases not matched to a gene. The V gene's germline CDR1 is LNHDA and CDR2 SQIVND (reference sequence). The CDR3 runs to 15 residues. The CDR3, as DNA: TGTGCCAGTAGTCGGACTAGCGGGAGTGTAGATACGCAGTATTTT. Its protein product is CASSRTSGSVDTQYF.

The V gene is TRBV12-3 or TRBV12-4, the J gene TRBJ2-1; D remains unclear. The CDR3 contains 13 residues. V lost 1 base to trimming and J lost 9 bases, with 10 bases between them. CDR3: CASSLGHLGEQFF. CDR3 sequence (DNA): TGTGCCAGCAGTTTAGGACATCTCGGTGAGCAGTTCTTC.

Only a few counts were recorded for this clone. V and J are TRBV30 and TRBJ2-7; 10 positions agree with TRBD2. V lost 4 bases and J lost 6; bases outside the gene matches: 21. The CDR3 consists of 18 residues. The germline gives CDR1 GTSNPN, CDR2 SVGIG (reference sequence). The CDR3 DNA follows: TGTGCCTGGACCCCTCAGGGGTCTGCTAGCGGGAGAATAACCGAGCAGTACTTC. Its protein product is CAWTPQGSASGRITEQYF. The full variable domain, with the rest looked up from reference TRBV30 and TRBJ2-7, is SQTIHQWPATLVQPVGSPLSLECTVEGTSNPNLYWYRQAAGRGLQLLFYSVGIGQISSEVPQNLSASRPQDRQFILSSKKLLLSDSGFYLCAWTPQGSASGRITEQYFGPGTRLTVT.

This clone showed up just a few times. The V and J genes are TRBV28 and TRBJ1-6; 12 positions match TRBD1. V trimming: 0 bases; J trimming: 8 bases; junction bases outside the gene matches: 8. The CDR3 is 18 amino acids. CDR1 MDHEN and CDR2 SYDVKM come from the germline V gene. The CDR3 sequence: CASSLWGTGGLVDSPLHF. CDR3 sequence (DNA): TGTGCCAGCAGTTTATGGGGGACAGGGGGCTTGGTGGATTCACCCCTCCACTTT.

The CDR3 reads CASSLLANTEAFF. The CDR3 region has the DNA TGTGCCAGCAGTTTACTGGCTAACACTGAAGCTTTCTTT. The chain employs TRBV12-3 or TRBV12-4 and TRBJ1-1; no clear D gene. V was clipped by 2 bases and J by 2 bases, with 6 bases between them. This CDR3 region has 13 residues.

This chain connects TRBV7-8 to TRBJ1-6; no clear D gene. This CDR3 region has 15 residues. V dropped 2 bases and J dropped 0 bases, with 5 bases sitting between them. The germline V gene has CDR1 SGHVS and CDR2 FQNEAQ. CDR3 coding DNA: TGTGCCAGCAGCTTAACAGACTCCTATAATTCACCCCTCCACTTT. It encodes CASSLTDSYNSPLHF.

The J gene is TRBJ2-7, the V gene TRBV28, with TRBD1 matching over 9 bases. This CDR3 region has 13 residues. V lost 9 bases to trimming and J lost 4 bases; unmatched junction nucleotides: 7. Per germline, CDR1 MDHEN and CDR2 SYDVKM. The CDR3 sequence is CASTDRGLYEQYF. DNA for the CDR3: TGTGCCAGTACCGACAGGGGGTTATACGAGCAGTACTTC.